Listed below are T cell receptor beta chains from one sample, sequenced in a study of early T cells in non-severe SARS-CoV-2 infection. Each CDR3 protein gets one entry after TCRdb re-called the 5' RACE reads with MiXCR. In the table there are tens of thousands of distinct CDR3 sequences, around 8.4% of which are singletons. Sequencing was performed on whole blood. These receptor sequences come from an adult who was a healthcare worker with PCR-confirmed SARS-CoV-2 infection or an uninfected control (not recorded which). Both conserved end residues are part of each CDR3.

v_gene: TRBV24-1; len: 14; j_gene: TRBJ2-5; CDR3aa: CATSEAGIEETQYF
v_gene: TRBV12-5; len: 12; j_gene: TRBJ2-7; CDR3aa: CASGLILPFQYF
v_gene: TRBV6-5; len: 14; j_gene: TRBJ2-3; CDR3aa: CASSYLWGTDTQYF
v_gene: TRBV7-3; len: 20; j_gene: TRBJ2-1; CDR3aa: CASSSSPGLAETIPYNEQFF
v_gene: TRBV20-1; len: 14; j_gene: TRBJ2-7; CDR3aa: CKGPWGQKTYEQYF
v_gene: TRBV9; len: 14; j_gene: TRBJ2-7; CDR3aa: CASSARRSSYEQYF
v_gene: TRBV15; len: 14; j_gene: TRBJ2-7; CDR3aa: CATSRDPRVYEQYF
v_gene: TRBV20-1; len: 16; j_gene: TRBJ2-3; CDR3aa: CSARDQLAGSPDTQYF
v_gene: TRBV2; len: 12; j_gene: TRBJ1-1; CDR3aa: CASSGESTEAFF
v_gene: TRBV6-5; len: 13; j_gene: TRBJ2-2; CDR3aa: CAVGRENTGELFF
v_gene: TRBV5-4; len: 13; j_gene: TRBJ2-7; CDR3aa: CASSLEGEGEQYF
v_gene: TRBV14; len: 19; j_gene: TRBJ2-7; CDR3aa: CASSRRSTGSGGDPYEQYF
v_gene: TRBV7-2; len: 16; j_gene: TRBJ2-3; CDR3aa: CASSELAGGSTDTQYF
v_gene: TRBV10-3; len: 14; j_gene: TRBJ1-2; CDR3aa: CAISEATTNYGYTF
v_gene: TRBV7-6; len: 16; j_gene: TRBJ2-1; CDR3aa: CASSLSFPDSYNEQFF
v_gene: TRBV27; len: 13; j_gene: TRBJ2-3; CDR3aa: CASRTSFTDTQYF
v_gene: TRBV29-1; len: 12; j_gene: TRBJ2-2; CDR3aa: CSVAPESGELFF
v_gene: TRBV30; len: 13; j_gene: TRBJ1-1; CDR3aa: CAWRVDGNTEAFF
v_gene: TRBV3-1; len: 16; j_gene: TRBJ2-5; CDR3aa: CASSQDRFSGGETQYF
v_gene: TRBV6-6; len: 15; j_gene: TRBJ2-5; CDR3aa: CASSAPGEGEETQYF
v_gene: TRBV6-5; len: 15; j_gene: TRBJ2-7; CDR3aa: CASRILGDRTYEQYF
v_gene: TRBV6-5; len: 16; j_gene: TRBJ2-5; CDR3aa: CASRTRSGGKQETQYF
v_gene: TRBV10-1; len: 11; j_gene: TRBJ2-1; CDR3aa: CASARDYEQFF
v_gene: TRBV28; len: 15; j_gene: TRBJ2-7; CDR3aa: CASGQVAGLTYEQYF
v_gene: TRBV19; len: 14; j_gene: TRBJ2-7; CDR3aa: CASSILQGASEQYF
v_gene: TRBV29-1; len: 16; j_gene: TRBJ2-3; CDR3aa: CSADPRIPLSTDTQYF
v_gene: TRBV3-1; len: 16; j_gene: TRBJ1-1; CDR3aa: CASSQRPGQSNTEAFF
v_gene: TRBV29-1; len: 13; j_gene: TRBJ2-7; CDR3aa: CSVVPTEAGEQYF
v_gene: TRBV6-2/TRBV6-3; len: 18; j_gene: TRBJ1-1; CDR3aa: CASSRPQDRGRIDTEAFF
v_gene: TRBV11-2; len: 15; j_gene: TRBJ2-7; CDR3aa: CASSLDRGMGYEQYF
v_gene: TRBV6-1; len: 16; j_gene: TRBJ2-7; CDR3aa: CASSEALPAGGHEQYF
v_gene: TRBV5-1; len: 16; j_gene: TRBJ1-4; CDR3aa: CASSLDLGREGEKLFF
v_gene: TRBV11-2; len: 13; j_gene: TRBJ2-1; CDR3aa: CASSLDTVGEQFF
v_gene: TRBV7-6; len: 16; j_gene: TRBJ2-3; CDR3aa: CASSLVSGGNTDTQYF
v_gene: TRBV5-4; len: 14; j_gene: TRBJ1-2; CDR3aa: CASSYRTANYGYTF
v_gene: TRBV2; len: 17; j_gene: TRBJ2-1; CDR3aa: CASSSLAGSSSYNEQFF
v_gene: TRBV29-1; len: 14; j_gene: TRBJ2-3; CDR3aa: CSVEQPSGTDTQYF
v_gene: TRBV6-4; len: 12; j_gene: TRBJ2-1; CDR3aa: CANHKRALGQFF
v_gene: TRBV19; len: 16; j_gene: TRBJ2-3; CDR3aa: CASSSGLAGGTDTQYF
v_gene: TRBV29-1; len: 13; j_gene: TRBJ1-1; CDR3aa: CSVRRQGDTEAFF
v_gene: TRBV9; len: 15; j_gene: TRBJ2-2; CDR3aa: CASSVRGDATGELFF
v_gene: TRBV29-1; len: 14; j_gene: TRBJ2-2; CDR3aa: CSVASLVNTGELFF
v_gene: TRBV3-1; len: 12; j_gene: TRBJ2-7; CDR3aa: CASSQAESEQYF
v_gene: TRBV27; len: 14; j_gene: TRBJ1-4; CDR3aa: CASSLGQGAGRLFF